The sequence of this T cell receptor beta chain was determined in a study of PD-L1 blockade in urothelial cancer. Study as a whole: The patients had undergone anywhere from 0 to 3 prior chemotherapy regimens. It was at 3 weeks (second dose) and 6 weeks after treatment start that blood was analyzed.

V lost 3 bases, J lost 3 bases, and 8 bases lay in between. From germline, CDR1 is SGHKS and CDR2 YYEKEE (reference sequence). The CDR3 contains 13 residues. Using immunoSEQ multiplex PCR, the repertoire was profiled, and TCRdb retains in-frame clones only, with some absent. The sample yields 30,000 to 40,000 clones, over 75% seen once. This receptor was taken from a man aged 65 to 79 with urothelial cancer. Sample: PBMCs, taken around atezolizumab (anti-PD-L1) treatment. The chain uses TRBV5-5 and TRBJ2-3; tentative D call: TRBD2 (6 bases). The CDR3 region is CASSYRGTDTQYF. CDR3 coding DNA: TGTGCCAGCAGCTACCGGGGGACAGATACGCAGTATTTT.